This is a list of T cell receptor beta chains from one sample in a study of CD8 T cells in Susac syndrome. TCRdb ran MiXCR on the immunoSEQ multiplex PCR reads and lists one entry per CDR3 protein. The data contain 150,000 to 200,000 distinct CDR3 sequences, around 94% of them singletons. Material for sequencing was CD4+ T cells from PBMCs. These receptors were taken from a human donor with multiple sclerosis. CDR3s include the opening cysteine and the closing phenylalanine or tryptophan. Each record gives: clone size, J gene, CDR3 length, V gene, D gene, CDR3 DNA, CDR3 protein. D genes are given only for firm matches. Clone size appears in some rows only: once, few, many, or a class for an expanded clone.

clone size: .
J gene: TRBJ1-4
CDR3 length: 14
V gene: TRBV20-1
D gene: .
CDR3 DNA: TGCAGTGCTAGTCAAACCCCAACTAATGAAAAACTGTTTTTT
CDR3 protein: CSASQTPTNEKLFF

clone size: once
J gene: TRBJ1-1
CDR3 length: 13
V gene: TRBV14
D gene: TRBD1
CDR3 DNA: TGTGCCAGCAGCCAAGTAGGGGGCTCCGAAGCTTTCTTT
CDR3 protein: CASSQVGGSEAFF

clone size: .
J gene: TRBJ2-5
CDR3 length: 16
V gene: TRBV5-1
D gene: TRBD1
CDR3 DNA: TGCGCCAGCAGCTTACCGGGACAGGGAATGATTGAGACCCAGTACTTC
CDR3 protein: CASSLPGQGMIETQYF

clone size: .
J gene: TRBJ2-1
CDR3 length: 13
V gene: TRBV24-1
D gene: TRBD2
CDR3 DNA: TGTGCCACCAGTTTCCTAGCGGGACAGGAGCAGTTCTTC
CDR3 protein: CATSFLAGQEQFF

clone size: .
J gene: TRBJ2-2
CDR3 length: 15
V gene: TRBV27
D gene: TRBD1
CDR3 DNA: TGTGCCAGCAGTACGACAGGGATACAAACCGGGGAGCTGTTTTTT
CDR3 protein: CASSTTGIQTGELFF

clone size: .
J gene: TRBJ2-3
CDR3 length: 14
V gene: TRBV20-1
D gene: TRBD2
CDR3 DNA: TGCAGTGCTCGACCAGCGGGAGGGACAGATACGCAGTATTTT
CDR3 protein: CSARPAGGTDTQYF

clone size: .
J gene: TRBJ1-1
CDR3 length: 14
V gene: TRBV24-1
D gene: .
CDR3 DNA: TGTGCCACCAGTGAAGACGGACATTCCACTGAAGCTTTCTTT
CDR3 protein: CATSEDGHSTEAFF

clone size: .
J gene: TRBJ2-5
CDR3 length: 13
V gene: TRBV27
D gene: .
CDR3 DNA: TGTGCCAGCAGTTCTACTTCGGACCGGCCCCAGTACTTC
CDR3 protein: CASSSTSDRPQYF

clone size: .
J gene: TRBJ2-2
CDR3 length: 13
V gene: TRBV5-1
D gene: .
CDR3 DNA: TGCGCCAGCAGCTCGGACAGCCACGGGGAGCTGTTTTTT
CDR3 protein: CASSSDSHGELFF

clone size: .
J gene: TRBJ1-1
CDR3 length: 16
V gene: TRBV12-3/TRBV12-4
D gene: .
CDR3 DNA: TGTGCCAGCAGTTCCCCCGGCTGGGGTGGAACCGCTGAAGCTTTCTTT
CDR3 protein: CASSSPGWGGTAEAFF

clone size: .
J gene: TRBJ2-7
CDR3 length: 16
V gene: TRBV4-3
D gene: .
CDR3 DNA: TGCGCCAGCAGCCAAGAAGGGAACGCGTACCTGTACGAGCAGTACTTC
CDR3 protein: CASSQEGNAYLYEQYF

clone size: .
J gene: TRBJ2-7
CDR3 length: 13
V gene: TRBV20-1
D gene: TRBD1
CDR3 DNA: TGCAGTGCTGATTGGACAGGGGCCTACGAGCAGTACTTC
CDR3 protein: CSADWTGAYEQYF

clone size: .
J gene: TRBJ1-4
CDR3 length: 17
V gene: TRBV7-8
D gene: .
CDR3 DNA: TGTGCCAGCAGCTTGCGGGGCAGGGCGGCAACTAATGAAAAACTGTTTTTT
CDR3 protein: CASSLRGRAATNEKLFF

clone size: .
J gene: TRBJ2-3
CDR3 length: 15
V gene: TRBV7-2
D gene: .
CDR3 DNA: TGTGCCAGCACCAATCGATTATATATCACAGATACGCAGTATTTT
CDR3 protein: CASTNRLYITDTQYF

clone size: .
J gene: TRBJ2-5
CDR3 length: 13
V gene: TRBV29-1
D gene: .
CDR3 DNA: TGCAGCGTGGGACGGCTTAGCCAAGAGACCCAGTACTTC
CDR3 protein: CSVGRLSQETQYF

clone size: .
J gene: TRBJ1-1
CDR3 length: 11
V gene: TRBV6-4
D gene: .
CDR3 DNA: TGTGCCAGCAGATCCGCTGGCGAAGCTTTCTTT
CDR3 protein: CASRSAGEAFF

clone size: .
J gene: TRBJ2-7
CDR3 length: 14
V gene: TRBV29-1
D gene: TRBD2
CDR3 DNA: TGCAGCGTCCGGGAGGTGGCTGAGACCTACGAGCAGTACTTC
CDR3 protein: CSVREVAETYEQYF